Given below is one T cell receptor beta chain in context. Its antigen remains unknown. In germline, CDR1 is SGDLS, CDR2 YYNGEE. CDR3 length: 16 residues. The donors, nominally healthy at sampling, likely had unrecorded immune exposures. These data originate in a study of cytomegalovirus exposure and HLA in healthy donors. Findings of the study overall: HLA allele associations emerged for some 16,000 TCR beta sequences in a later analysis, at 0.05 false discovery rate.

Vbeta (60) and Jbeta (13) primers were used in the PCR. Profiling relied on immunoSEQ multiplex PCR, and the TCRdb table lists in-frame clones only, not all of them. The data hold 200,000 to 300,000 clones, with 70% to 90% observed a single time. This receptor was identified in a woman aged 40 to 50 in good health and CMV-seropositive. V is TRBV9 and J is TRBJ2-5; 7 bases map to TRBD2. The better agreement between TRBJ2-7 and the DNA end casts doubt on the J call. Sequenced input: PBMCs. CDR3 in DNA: TGTGCCAGCAGCGTAGGGCCCAGCGGGGTCAGCTACGAGCAGTACTTC. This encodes CASSVGPSGVSYEQYF.